The following is a T cell receptor (beta chain) sequence with its context. Its antigen is still unknown. CDR1 is SGHRS, CDR2 YFSETQ, per germline. Trimming cost V 7 bases and J 5 bases; bases outside gene matches: 8. The CDR3 contains 13 residues. This sample is drawn from a study of cytomegalovirus exposure and HLA in healthy donors. The primer mix had 60 Vbeta and 13 Jbeta primers. Assay: immunoSEQ multiplex PCR; the TCRdb copy retains only in-frame clones and omits some. Found here are approximately 88,000 clones, about four fifths of them singletons; the top ten hold over 4.5%. Regarding the study as a whole: It emerged from a later analysis that several of the most significant clusters appeared to be linked to common viral pathogens.

The chain uses TRBV5-1 and TRBJ2-5, with TRBD1 matching 7 bases. Material: PBMCs. This TCR came from a man between 18 and 29 years old in good health and CMV-seropositive. Here the CDR3 reads CASARGLWETQYF. Written as DNA, the CDR3 is TGCGCCAGCGCGAGGGGGCTGTGGGAGACCCAGTACTTC.